The source of this T cell receptor (beta chain) is a study of cytomegalovirus exposure and HLA in healthy donors. For the study at large: From donors who were HLA-typed, an early data release held 81 million or so unique TCRs. Study-wide results and limits: For most subjects, TCR beta sequences were reported to predict HLA-A and HLA-B alleles with accuracy. TCR beta chain V- and J-gene trimming was linked, in a later analysis, to a missense variant in DCLRE1C. Analysis performed later showed TCR beta chains linked to HLA being more clonally expanded than equally common others.

This clone was found a few times. Its target is unknown. V was pared by 9 bases and J by 1 base, with 9 bases of the junction left unmatched. CDR1 is ENHRY and CDR2 is SYGVKD in the germline V gene. This CDR3 is built from 16 residues. Primers for the PCR totalled 60 Vbeta and 13 Jbeta. Generated by immunoSEQ multiplex PCR, the TCRdb table keeps only in-frame clones and is missing some. In the table there are 100,000 or so clones, about 77% of which are singletons. The clonotype originates from a woman aged 18-35 years in good health and CMV-seropositive. Sequences were obtained from PBMCs. This chain uses TRBV10-3 with TRBJ2-5; 12 bases fit TRBD2. The CDR3 sequence is CAIRSGTSGFQETQYF. Here the CDR3 DNA reads TGTGCCATAAGGTCCGGGACTAGCGGGTTCCAAGAGACCCAGTACTTC.